This TCR beta chain was captured by sequencing in a study of T cell changes during pregnancy in multiple sclerosis. This table comes from immunoSEQ multiplex PCR, and its TCRdb copy is limited to in-frame clones, with some not included. The sample yields around 100,000 clones, roughly 90% seen once. The V and J ends lost 0 bases and 2 bases respectively, with 12 bases between them. This CDR3 has 15 residues. The germline CDR1 and CDR2 sequences are SGHRS and YFSETQ. The rearrangement uses TRBV5-1 and TRBJ2-7; maybe TRBD1 (5 bases). The TCR sequence derives from a female donor with multiple sclerosis, enrolled in a pregnancy study. The material sequenced was peripheral blood, taken after pregnancy. CDR3 nucleotides: TGCGCCAGCAGCTTGGATCAGGGCGGAACCTACGAGCAGTACTTC. This translates into CASSLDQGGTYEQYF.